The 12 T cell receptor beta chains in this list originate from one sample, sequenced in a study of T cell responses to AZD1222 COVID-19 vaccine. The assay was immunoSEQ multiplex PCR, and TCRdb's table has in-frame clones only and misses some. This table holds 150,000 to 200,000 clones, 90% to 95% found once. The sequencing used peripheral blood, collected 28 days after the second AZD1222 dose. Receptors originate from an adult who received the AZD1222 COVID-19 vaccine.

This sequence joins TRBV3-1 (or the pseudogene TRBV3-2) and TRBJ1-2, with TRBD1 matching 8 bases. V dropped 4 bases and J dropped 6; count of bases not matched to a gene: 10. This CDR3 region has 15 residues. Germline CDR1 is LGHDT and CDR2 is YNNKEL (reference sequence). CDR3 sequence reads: CASSLQGQGWDGYTF. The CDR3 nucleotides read TGTGCCAGCAGCCTCCAAGGACAGGGATGGGATGGCTACACCTTC.

The CDR3 is CASTKSLGATNEKLFF. In DNA form, the CDR3 reads TGTGCCAGCACCAAGTCTTTGGGCGCAACTAATGAAAAACTGTTTTTT. The rearrangement links TRBV11-1 to TRBJ1-4; no firm D call. V lost 7 bases and J lost 0, with 15 bases in between. CDR1 is SGHAT and CDR2 is FQDESV in the germline V gene (reference sequence). The CDR3 sequence is 16 residues long.

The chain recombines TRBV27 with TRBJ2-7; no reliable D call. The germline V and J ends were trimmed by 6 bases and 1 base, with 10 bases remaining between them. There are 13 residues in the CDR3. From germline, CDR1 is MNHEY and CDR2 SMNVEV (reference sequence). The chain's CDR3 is CASSRLGSYEQYF. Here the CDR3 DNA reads TGTGCCAGCAGCCGATTAGGATCCTACGAGCAGTACTTC.

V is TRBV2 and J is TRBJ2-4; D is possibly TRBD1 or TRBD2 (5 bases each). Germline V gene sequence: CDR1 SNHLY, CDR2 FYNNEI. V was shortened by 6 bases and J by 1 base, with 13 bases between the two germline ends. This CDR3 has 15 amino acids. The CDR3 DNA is TGTGCCAGCAGCTTAGACAGAGGGGCCAAAAACATTCAGTACTTC. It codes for CASSLDRGAKNIQYF.

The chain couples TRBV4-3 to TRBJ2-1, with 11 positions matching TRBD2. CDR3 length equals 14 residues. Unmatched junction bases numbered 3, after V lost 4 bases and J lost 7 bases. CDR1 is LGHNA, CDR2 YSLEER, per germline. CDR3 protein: CASSPTSGSNEQFF. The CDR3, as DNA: TGCGCCAGCAGCCCAACTAGCGGGAGTAATGAGCAGTTCTTC.

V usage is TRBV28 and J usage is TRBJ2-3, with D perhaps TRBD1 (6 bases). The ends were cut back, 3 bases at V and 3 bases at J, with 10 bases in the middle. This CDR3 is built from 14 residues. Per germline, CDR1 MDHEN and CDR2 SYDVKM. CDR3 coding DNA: TGTGCCAGCAGTTTGCCAGGGGCGACAGATACGCAGTATTTT. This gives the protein CASSLPGATDTQYF.

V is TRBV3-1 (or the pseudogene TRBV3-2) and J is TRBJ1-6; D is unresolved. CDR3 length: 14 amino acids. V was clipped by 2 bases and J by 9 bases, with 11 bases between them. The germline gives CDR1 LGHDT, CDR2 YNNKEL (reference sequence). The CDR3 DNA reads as TGTGCCAGCAGCCAACGAAGTCGGGGTTCACCCCTCCACTTT. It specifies CASSQRSRGSPLHF.

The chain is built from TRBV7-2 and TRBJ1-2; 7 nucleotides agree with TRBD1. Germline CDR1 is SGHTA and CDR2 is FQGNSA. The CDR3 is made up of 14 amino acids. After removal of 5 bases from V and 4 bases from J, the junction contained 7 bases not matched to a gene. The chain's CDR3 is CASSPYEGAYGYTF. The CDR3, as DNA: TGTGCCAGCAGCCCATACGAGGGGGCCTATGGCTACACCTTC.

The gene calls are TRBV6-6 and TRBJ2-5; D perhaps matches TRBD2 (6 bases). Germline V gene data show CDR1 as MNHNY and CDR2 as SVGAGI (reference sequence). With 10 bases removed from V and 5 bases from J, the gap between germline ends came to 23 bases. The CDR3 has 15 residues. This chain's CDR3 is CATHDGGSPLETQYF. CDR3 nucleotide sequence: TGTGCCACCCACGACGGGGGTAGCCCTCTGGAGACCCAGTACTTC.

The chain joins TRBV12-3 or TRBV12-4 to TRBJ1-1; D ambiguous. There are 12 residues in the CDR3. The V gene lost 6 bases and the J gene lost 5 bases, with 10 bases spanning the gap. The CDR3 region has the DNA TGTGCCAGCAGCTTTCCTTTGACTGAAGCTTTCTTT. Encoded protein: CASSFPLTEAFF.

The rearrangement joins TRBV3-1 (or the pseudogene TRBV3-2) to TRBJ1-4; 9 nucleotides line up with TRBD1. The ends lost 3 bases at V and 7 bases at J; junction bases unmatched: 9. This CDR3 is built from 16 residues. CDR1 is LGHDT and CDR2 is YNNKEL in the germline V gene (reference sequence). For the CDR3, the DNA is TGTGCCAGCAGCCATGATTTCGGGACAGGGACTGAAAAACTGTTTTTT. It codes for CASSHDFGTGTEKLFF.

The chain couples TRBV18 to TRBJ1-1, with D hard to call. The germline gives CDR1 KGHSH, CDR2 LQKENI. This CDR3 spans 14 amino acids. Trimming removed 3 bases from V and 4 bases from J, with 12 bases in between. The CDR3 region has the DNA TGTGCCAGCTCACCTCTTGGATCCGGCACTGAAGCTTTCTTT. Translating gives CASSPLGSGTEAFF.